These 2 T cell receptor beta chains came from one sample sequenced in a study of T-cell reconstitution after alpha-beta-depleted transplantation in children. The TCRbeta library incorporated unique molecular identifiers. TCRdb re-called the PCR reads with MiXCR, one entry per CDR3 protein. This table has hundreds of thousands of distinct CDR3 sequences, under 12% appearing once. The sequencing here drew on PBMCs, taken before TCRalphabeta/CD19-depleted stem cell transplant. These receptors were taken from a child under 10 years old with inherited bone marrow failure, due to receive a stem cell transplant.

The V gene is TRBV6-2 or TRBV6-3, the J gene TRBJ2-3, with 8 nucleotides matching TRBD2. Germline V gene sequence: CDR1 MNHEY, CDR2 SVGEGT. The CDR3 is 16 amino acids. V was clipped by 0 bases and J by 3 bases; unmatched bases: 5. CDR3 loop: CASSYSGGRRTDTQYF. The CDR3 nucleotides read TGTGCCAGCAGTTACTCGGGCGGGAGGCGGACAGATACGCAGTATTTT.

There are many counts of this clonotype. This chain links TRBV4-3 with TRBJ2-2; D is unclear. V was pared by 8 bases and J by 0 bases, with 13 bases between. The CDR3 has 15 residues. The germline V gene has CDR1 LGHNA and CDR2 YSLEER. CDR3 nucleotides: TGCGCCAGCGGAAGATCCCGGGCGAACACCGGGGAGCTGTTTTTT. Translation: CASGRSRANTGELFF.